The 20 T cell receptor beta chains below come from one sample, sequenced in a study of identical twins. One entry per CDR3 protein results from TCRdb running MiXCR on the 5' RACE reads. The data show 1.5 million to 2 million distinct CDR3 sequences, about 31% seen once. Sequencing used cord blood. The receptor set was obtained from a newborn girl in good health.

The chain uses TRBV10-2 and TRBJ2-7; no clear D. Germline lookup yields CDR1 WSHSY and CDR2 SAAADI. The V and J ends lost 2 bases and 5 bases respectively, with 16 bases between them. The CDR3 is made up of 15 amino acids. CDR3 sequence reads: CASSEALRLGDEQYF. For the CDR3, the DNA is TGCGCCAGCAGTGAGGCTTTAAGGCTTGGGGACGAGCAGTACTTC.

V usage is TRBV10-3 and J usage is TRBJ1-6, with D perhaps matching TRBD1 (5 bases). Germline lookup yields CDR1 ENHRY and CDR2 SYGVKD. Trimming took off 4 bases at V and 2 bases at J, with 21 bases between the two ends. The CDR3 sequence is 19 residues long. This CDR3 is CAISASIIAGQAYNSPLHF. CDR3 DNA sequence: TGTGCCATCAGTGCCAGTATTATCGCAGGGCAAGCCTATAATTCACCCCTCCACTTT.

This clonotype was picked up one time. The rearrangement uses TRBV20-1 and TRBJ1-2, with a possible D match to TRBD1 (6 bases). V lost 3 bases, J lost 8 bases, and 13 bases lay in between. CDR1 and CDR2 (germline): DFQATT, SNEGSKA (reference sequence). This CDR3 comprises 12 residues. The CDR3 protein is CSASRTDGGYTF. The CDR3 DNA is TGCAGTGCTAGCAGGACAGACGGAGGCTACACCTTC.

This clonotype was seen more than once but under ten times. This chain uses TRBV10-3 with TRBJ1-6; D remains unclear. Germline loops: CDR1 ENHRY, CDR2 SYGVKD. The CDR3 is 14 residues long. V was pared by 5 bases and J by 1 base, with 6 bases between. CDR3 amino acids: CAISLQSYNSPLHF. The CDR3 DNA sequence: TGTGCCATCAGTTTACAGTCCTATAATTCACCCCTCCACTTT.

The chain has TRBV12-3 or TRBV12-4 and TRBJ2-1; the match to TRBD2 covers 13 bases. The CDR3 contains 14 residues. Trimming at V came to 10 bases and at J to 6 bases, leaving 6 bases not matched to a gene. The DNA for the CDR3 is TGTGCCACCGGAACTAGCGGGAGGGCCAATGAGCAGTTCTTC. It translates to CATGTSGRANEQFF.

J is TRBJ1-5 and V is TRBV19, with D uncertain. Trimming took 10 bases from V and 3 from J, leaving 19 bases between them. The length of the CDR3 is 15 residues. Germline V CDR1 and CDR2: LNHDA, SQIVND (reference sequence). CDR3: CATLGPEPFNQPQHF. Written as DNA, the CDR3 is TGTGCCACCCTCGGGCCGGAGCCCTTCAATCAGCCCCAGCATTTT.

The chain has TRBV12-3 or TRBV12-4 and TRBJ1-1; weak D call: TRBD1 (6 bases). V dropped 5 bases and J dropped 7 bases, with 8 bases sitting between them. CDR3 length: 11 amino acids. CDR3 coding DNA: TGTGCCAGCAGTCAGGGGTTTGAAGCTTTCTTT. Translation gives CASSQGFEAFF.

The chain employs TRBV10-3 and TRBJ1-1; D gene unclear. V was shortened by 0 bases and J by 2 bases, with 13 bases between the two germline ends. The CDR3 covers 16 residues. Germline CDR1 and CDR2: ENHRY and SYGVKD. CDR3 nucleotides: TGTGCCATCAGTGAGTCGTTCGGGGTTCTAAACACTGAAGCTTTCTTT. It translates to CAISESFGVLNTEAFF.

The chain is built from TRBV29-1 and TRBJ1-1; D is undetermined. Germline V CDR1 and CDR2: SQVTM, ANQGSEA. The CDR3 contains 13 residues. Trimming took off 1 base at V and 4 bases at J, with 10 bases between the two ends. The CDR3 coding sequence is TGCAGCGTTGAAGGCCGGATGAGCACTGAAGCTTTCTTT. Translated, it gives CSVEGRMSTEAFF.

This clonotype turned up a few times. The chain employs TRBV11-3 and TRBJ2-3; TRBD2 matches 11 bases. Germline loops: CDR1 SGHNT, CDR2 YENEEA. Trimming cost V 4 bases and J 4 bases; bases outside gene matches: 22. The CDR3 is 21 amino acids. CDR3 DNA sequence: TGTGCCAGCAGCTCTTCGGCAACACACGACAACACTAGCGGGAGCGCAGATACGCAGTATTTT. The encoded protein is CASSSSATHDNTSGSADTQYF.

This clonotype has a handful of counts. CDR3 coding DNA: TGTGCCAGCAGTTTAGCCCGGACAGGGGGCGGAGTTGGCTACACCTTC. It specifies CASSLARTGGGVGYTF. The genes are TRBV27 and TRBJ1-2, with 11 nucleotides matching TRBD1. Trimming cost V 2 bases and J 7 bases; bases outside gene matches: 9. Looked up from germline, CDR1 is MNHEY and CDR2 is SMNVEV (reference sequence). This CDR3 contains 16 residues.

The chain employs TRBV5-1 and TRBJ2-1; TRBD2 matches 10 bases. Germline V CDR1 and CDR2: SGHRS, YFSETQ. J was trimmed by 4 bases and V by 3 bases; bases with no gene match: 7. The CDR3 covers 16 residues. CDR3 residues: CASSWPGTSVYNEQFF. CDR3 coding DNA: TGCGCCAGCAGCTGGCCCGGGACTAGCGTTTACAATGAGCAGTTCTTC.

This clonotype was found a few times. This chain links TRBV4-1 with TRBJ2-1; D unclear. V lost 0 bases, J lost 1 base, and 13 bases lay in between. This CDR3 comprises 17 residues. CDR1 is MGHRA, CDR2 YSYEKL, per germline. CDR3 sequence: CASSQEFRLASYNEQFF. Here the CDR3 DNA reads TGCGCCAGCAGCCAAGAATTCAGGTTGGCTTCCTACAATGAGCAGTTCTTC.

The chain combines TRBV29-1 with TRBJ1-1; D might be TRBD1 (5 bases). CDR3 length equals 12 residues. CDR1 and CDR2 (germline): SQVTM, ANQGSEA. V was trimmed by 7 bases and J by 2 bases, leaving 11 bases between them. Here the CDR3 reads CSAGRTNTEAFF. The CDR3, as DNA: TGCAGCGCTGGACGGACAAACACTGAAGCTTTCTTT.

This clonotype was seen more than once but under ten times. The gene calls are TRBV10-2 and TRBJ2-1; 8 bases fit TRBD2. The CDR3 is made up of 17 amino acids. The trim removed 3 bases at V and 4 bases at J, leaving 11 bases unmatched. Germline V CDR1 and CDR2: WSHSY, SAAADI. The CDR3 sequence: CASSEPPAGAEYNEQFF. CDR3 bases: TGCGCCAGCAGTGAACCCCCAGCGGGGGCCGAGTACAATGAGCAGTTCTTC.

This chain links TRBV6-1 with TRBJ1-1; 7 bases are shared with TRBD1. From germline, CDR1 is MNHNS and CDR2 SASEGT. The CDR3 is 14 amino acids. Trimming took 4 bases from V and 5 from J; bases not matched to a gene: 7. CDR3 loop: CASSAKGAKTEAFF. In DNA, the CDR3 is TGTGCCAGCAGTGCGAAGGGGGCGAAAACTGAAGCTTTCTTT.

For this clonotype: A read error is possible here, since a much larger clone lies one base away. V is TRBV12-3 or TRBV12-4 and J is TRBJ1-2; D call uncertain. This CDR3 is built from 10 residues. The CDR3 DNA sequence: TGTGCCTGCAGTTTTAATGGCTACACCTTC. As protein: CACSFNGYTF.

This clonotype has only a few counts. The V and J genes are TRBV5-1 and TRBJ1-6, with D hard to call. Germline CDR1 SGHRS, CDR2 YFSETQ. Trimming pared 4 bases from V and 7 bases from J, leaving 18 bases between. The CDR3 consists of 16 residues. The CDR3 sequence is CASSDQRSGLNSPLHF. In DNA, the CDR3 is TGCGCCAGCAGCGATCAAAGGTCAGGACTCAATTCACCCCTCCACTTT.

As for this clonotype: At one end the junction does not follow the germline gene, possibly because of a read error. The chain employs TRBV5-1 and TRBJ1-4; tentative D call: TRBD1 (5 bases). The germline gives CDR1 SGHRS, CDR2 YFSETQ. The CDR3 is 14 amino acids. The CDR3 sequence: CASSSTVTNEKPFF. CDR3 coding DNA: TGCGCCAGCAGCTCGACAGTAACTAATGAAAAACCGTTTTTT.

This chain joins TRBV6-5 and TRBJ2-7, with a tentative D call TRBD2 (6 bases). The CDR3 totals 16 residues. Germline V CDR1 and CDR2: MNHEY, SVGAGI. The V and J ends lost 1 base and 7 bases respectively, with 20 bases between them. The CDR3 coding sequence is TGTGCCAGCAGTTACTTAGTTCGGGAGTCAAACAATGAGCAGTACTTC. Residues: CASSYLVRESNNEQYF.